This T cell receptor (beta chain) was recovered during a study of cytomegalovirus exposure and HLA in healthy donors. Whole-study results and caveats: One cluster of highly shared sequence variants probably arose as a sequencing artifact.

A remark on this clone: Its antigen is undetermined.

PCR used 60 Vbeta primers and 13 Jbeta primers. Here immunoSEQ multiplex PCR was the method, and the copy in TCRdb shows in-frame clones only, minus some. The repertoire holds around 100,000 clones, with about three quarters as singletons. Germline V gives CDR1 MNHNY, CDR2 SVGAGI (reference sequence). The junction had 11 bases not matched to a gene; V was cut back by 6 bases and J by 5 bases. This CDR3 is built from 16 residues. Sample: PBMCs. The genes are TRBV6-6 and TRBJ2-7, with TRBD2 identical over 12 bases. This clonotype originated in a male donor in good health and CMV-seropositive. CDR3 coding DNA: TGTGCCAGCAGCTCCTACCTAGCGGGGGGGCCCCACGAGCAGTACTTC. This codes for CASSSYLAGGPHEQYF.